Detailed here is one TCR beta chain. Sample-barcoded 5' priming and a J-beta primer mix drove a second PCR of roughly 7 to 11 cycles. There were at least 2.5 million CDR3-containing paired-end reads obtained from each sample. Each CDR3 protein gets one entry after TCRdb re-called the 5' RACE reads with MiXCR. The sample consists of 550,000 to 750,000 distinct CDR3 sequences, roughly 20% of them appearing once. These data come from a study of blood T cells in healthy people across ages. Trimming cost V 3 bases and J 0 bases, with 22 bases left between them. The CDR3 is 18 residues long. Germline V CDR1 and CDR2: SGHRS, YFSETQ.

This receptor was taken from a man aged 70-80 years in good health. The rearrangement uses TRBV5-1 and TRBJ2-7; D may be TRBD2 (6 bases). The sample was blood. DNA of the CDR3: TGCGCCAGCAGCTGGACAACGACCGCGGGGCCTAGCTCCTACGAGCAGTACTTC. Translation gives CASSWTTTAGPSSYEQYF.